This T cell receptor beta chain was obtained from a study of blood T cell repertoires in COVID-19. On the study more broadly: Both acute and convalescent COVID-19 samples were obtained from the United States, Italy and Spain.

The CDR3 is 15 residues long. In germline, CDR1 is SGHTA, CDR2 FQGNSA. V was shortened by 4 bases and J by 7 bases, with 19 bases between the two germline ends. Enrolment of Seattle patients took place during active infection, and they were followed longitudinally. Original processing notes: Reference gene primer amplification gave nucleated cell count estimates. Generated by immunoSEQ multiplex PCR, the TCRdb table keeps only in-frame clones and is missing some. For V, J and clone size, that table is used; D and trimming come from the DNA. The sample lists hundreds of thousands of clones; about 88% were seen once.

The sequencing input was peripheral blood. The sequence came from a woman in her 70s with COVID-19, enrolled during active disease. The V and J genes are TRBV7-2 and TRBJ1-2; possible D gene TRBD1, 6 bases. As DNA, the CDR3 is TGTGCCAGCAGCTCACACCGGGACACCATGCTTGGCTACACCTTC. Translating it yields CASSSHRDTMLGYTF.